The present T cell receptor (beta chain) was sequenced within a study of early T cells in non-severe SARS-CoV-2 infection. The CDR3 spans 15 residues. The germline V gene encodes CDR1 SSHAT and CDR2 FNYEAQ (reference sequence). TCRdb reprocessed the 5' RACE reads with MiXCR, giving one entry per CDR3 protein. The table lists fewer than 30,000 distinct CDR3 sequences, approximately 4.5% of them singletons, with about a sixth in the top ten. The sample holds many counts of this clonotype. Sequence at one end of the junction differs from germline and may be a read error. The sequenced sample consisted of whole blood. The clonotype was recovered from an adult who was a healthcare worker with PCR-confirmed SARS-CoV-2 infection or an uninfected control (not recorded which). The chain is built from TRBV7-7 and TRBJ2-1; D remains unclear. DNA of the CDR3: TGTGCTAGCAGCTTAGAGGTGGGCTCCTACAATGAGCAGTTCTTC. Translated: CASSLEVGSYNEQFF.